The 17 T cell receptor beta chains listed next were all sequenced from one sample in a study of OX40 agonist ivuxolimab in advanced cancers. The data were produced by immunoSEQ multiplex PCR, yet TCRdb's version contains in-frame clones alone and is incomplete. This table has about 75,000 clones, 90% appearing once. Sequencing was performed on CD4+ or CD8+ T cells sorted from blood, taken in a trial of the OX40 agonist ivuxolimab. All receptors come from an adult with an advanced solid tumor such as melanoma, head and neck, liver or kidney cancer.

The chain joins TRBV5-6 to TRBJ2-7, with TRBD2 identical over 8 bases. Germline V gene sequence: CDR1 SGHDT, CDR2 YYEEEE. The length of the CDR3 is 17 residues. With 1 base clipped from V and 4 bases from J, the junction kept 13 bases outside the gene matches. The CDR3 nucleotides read TGTGCCAGCAGCTTGCAATTCGGCGGGGGGCCGGTATACGAGCAGTACTTC. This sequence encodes CASSLQFGGGPVYEQYF.

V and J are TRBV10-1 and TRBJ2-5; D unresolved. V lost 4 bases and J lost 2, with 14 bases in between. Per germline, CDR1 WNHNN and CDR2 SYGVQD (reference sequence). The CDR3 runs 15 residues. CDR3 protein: CASSGSRGGQETQYF. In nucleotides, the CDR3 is TGCGCCAGCAGTGGATCGCGTGGTGGGCAAGAGACCCAGTACTTC.

This CDR3 reads CASSYSTATYEQYF. The DNA for the CDR3 is TGTGCCAGCAGTTACTCCACAGCTACCTACGAGCAGTACTTC. This chain connects TRBV6-5 to TRBJ2-7; D uncertain. Trimming shortened V by 0 bases and J by 2 bases, and 8 bases separated the two germline ends. CDR1 is MNHEY, CDR2 SVGAGI, per germline. This CDR3 region has 14 residues.

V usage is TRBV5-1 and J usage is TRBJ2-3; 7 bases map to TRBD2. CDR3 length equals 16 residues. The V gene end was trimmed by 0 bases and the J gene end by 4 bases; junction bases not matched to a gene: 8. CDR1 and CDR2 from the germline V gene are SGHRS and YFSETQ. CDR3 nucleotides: TGCGCCAGCAGCTTGGGGGGGGGAGTCCCCCCAGATACGCAGTATTTT. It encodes CASSLGGGVPPDTQYF. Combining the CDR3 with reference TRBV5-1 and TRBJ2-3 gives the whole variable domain KAGVTQTPRYLIKTRGQQVTLSCSPISGHRSVSWYQQTPGQGLQFLFEYFSETQRNKGNFPGRFSGRQFSNSRSEMNVSTLELGDSALYLCASSLGGGVPPDTQYFGPGTRLTVL.

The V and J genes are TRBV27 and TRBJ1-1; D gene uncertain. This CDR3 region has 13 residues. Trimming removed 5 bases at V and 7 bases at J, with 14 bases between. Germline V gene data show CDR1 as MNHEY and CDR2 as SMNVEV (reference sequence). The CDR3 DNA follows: TGTGCCAGCAGTCTTCAAGGACGGGTTGAAGCTTTCTTT. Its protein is CASSLQGRVEAFF.

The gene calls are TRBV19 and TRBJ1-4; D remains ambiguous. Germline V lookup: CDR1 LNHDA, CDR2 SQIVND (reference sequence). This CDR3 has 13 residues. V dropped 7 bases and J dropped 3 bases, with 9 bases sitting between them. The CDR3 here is CASKSGSNEKLFF. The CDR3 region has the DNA TGTGCCAGTAAATCGGGTTCTAATGAAAAACTGTTTTTT.

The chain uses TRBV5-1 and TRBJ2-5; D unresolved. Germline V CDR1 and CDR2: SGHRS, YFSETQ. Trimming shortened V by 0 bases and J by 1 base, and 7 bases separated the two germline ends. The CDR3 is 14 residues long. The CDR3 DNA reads TGCGCCAGCAGCTTGGATTCCACCCAAGAGACCCAGTACTTC. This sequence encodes CASSLDSTQETQYF.

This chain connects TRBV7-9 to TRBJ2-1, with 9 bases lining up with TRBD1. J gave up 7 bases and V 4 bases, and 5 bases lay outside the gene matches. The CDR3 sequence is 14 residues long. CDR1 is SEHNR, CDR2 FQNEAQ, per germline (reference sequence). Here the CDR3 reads CASSSDRGANEQFF. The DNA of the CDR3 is TGTGCCAGCAGCTCCGACAGGGGGGCGAATGAGCAGTTCTTC.

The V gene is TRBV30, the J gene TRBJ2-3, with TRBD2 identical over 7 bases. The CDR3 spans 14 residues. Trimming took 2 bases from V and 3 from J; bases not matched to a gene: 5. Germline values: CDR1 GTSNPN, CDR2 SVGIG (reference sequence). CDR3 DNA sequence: TGTGCCTGGAGTTCGTGGGGGGGTACAGATACGCAGTATTTT. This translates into CAWSSWGGTDTQYF. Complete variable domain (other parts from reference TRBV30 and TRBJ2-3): SQTIHQWPATLVQPVGSPLSLECTVEGTSNPNLYWYRQAAGRGLQLLFYSVGIGQISSEVPQNLSASRPQDRQFILSSKKLLLSDSGFYLCAWSSWGGTDTQYFGPGTRLTVL.

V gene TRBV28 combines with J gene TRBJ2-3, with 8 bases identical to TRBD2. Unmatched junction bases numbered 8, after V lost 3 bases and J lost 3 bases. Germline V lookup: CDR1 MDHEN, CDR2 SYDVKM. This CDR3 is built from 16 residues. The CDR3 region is CASSFAIAGRTDTQYF. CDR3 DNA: TGTGCCAGCAGTTTCGCAATAGCGGGACGGACAGATACGCAGTATTTT.

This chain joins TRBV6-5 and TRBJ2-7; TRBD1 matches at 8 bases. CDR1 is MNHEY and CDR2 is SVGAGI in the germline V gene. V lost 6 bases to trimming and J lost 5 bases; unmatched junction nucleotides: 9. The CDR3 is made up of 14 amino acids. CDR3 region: CASRRRPGGNEQYF. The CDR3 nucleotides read TGTGCCAGCAGACGCAGGCCAGGGGGCAACGAGCAGTACTTC.

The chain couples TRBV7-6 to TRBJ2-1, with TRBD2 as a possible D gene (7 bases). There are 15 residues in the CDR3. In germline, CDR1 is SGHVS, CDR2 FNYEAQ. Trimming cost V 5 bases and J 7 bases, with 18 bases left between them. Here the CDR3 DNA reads TGTGCCAGCAGCCCCTTAGAGGGGGGGCGAAATGAGCAGTTCTTC. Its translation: CASSPLEGGRNEQFF. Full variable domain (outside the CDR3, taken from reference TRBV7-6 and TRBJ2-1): GAGVSQSPRYKVTKRGQDVALRCDPISGHVSLYWYRQALGQGPEFLTYFNYEAQQDKSGLPNDRFSAERPEGSISTLTIQRTEQRDSAMYRCASSPLEGGRNEQFFGPGTRLTVL.

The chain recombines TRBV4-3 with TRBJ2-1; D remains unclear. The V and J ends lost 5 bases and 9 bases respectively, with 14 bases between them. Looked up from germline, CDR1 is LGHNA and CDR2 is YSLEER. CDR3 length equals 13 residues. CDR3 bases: TGCGCCAGCAGCTTCGGTGGGCCATCTGAGCAGTTCTTC. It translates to CASSFGGPSEQFF.

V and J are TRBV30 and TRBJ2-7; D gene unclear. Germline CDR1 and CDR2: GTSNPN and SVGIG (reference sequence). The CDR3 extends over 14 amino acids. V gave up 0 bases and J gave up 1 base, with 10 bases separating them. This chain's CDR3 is CAWSVRWASYEQYF. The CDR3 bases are TGTGCCTGGAGTGTACGTTGGGCGTCCTACGAGCAGTACTTC.

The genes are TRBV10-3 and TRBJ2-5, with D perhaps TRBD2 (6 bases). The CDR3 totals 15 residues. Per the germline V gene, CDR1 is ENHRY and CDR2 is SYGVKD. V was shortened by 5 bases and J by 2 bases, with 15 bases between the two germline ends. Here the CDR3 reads CAISIVAGTQETQYF. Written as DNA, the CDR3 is TGTGCCATCAGTATAGTTGCGGGAACTCAAGAGACCCAGTACTTC.

CDR3 sequence reads: CASSIEALNTEAFF. CDR3 nucleotide sequence: TGTGCCAGCAGTATCGAGGCTTTGAACACTGAAGCTTTCTTT. This chain uses TRBV28 with TRBJ1-1, with D unclear. The germline CDR1 and CDR2 sequences are MDHEN and SYDVKM. Trimming removed 5 bases at V and 0 bases at J, with 10 bases between. The CDR3 has 14 residues.

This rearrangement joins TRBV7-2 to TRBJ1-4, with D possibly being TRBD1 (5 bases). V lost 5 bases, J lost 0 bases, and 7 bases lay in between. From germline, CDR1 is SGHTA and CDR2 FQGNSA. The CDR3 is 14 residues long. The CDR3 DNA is TGTGCCAGCAGCCCGGGGGCAACTAATGAAAAACTGTTTTTT. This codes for CASSPGATNEKLFF.